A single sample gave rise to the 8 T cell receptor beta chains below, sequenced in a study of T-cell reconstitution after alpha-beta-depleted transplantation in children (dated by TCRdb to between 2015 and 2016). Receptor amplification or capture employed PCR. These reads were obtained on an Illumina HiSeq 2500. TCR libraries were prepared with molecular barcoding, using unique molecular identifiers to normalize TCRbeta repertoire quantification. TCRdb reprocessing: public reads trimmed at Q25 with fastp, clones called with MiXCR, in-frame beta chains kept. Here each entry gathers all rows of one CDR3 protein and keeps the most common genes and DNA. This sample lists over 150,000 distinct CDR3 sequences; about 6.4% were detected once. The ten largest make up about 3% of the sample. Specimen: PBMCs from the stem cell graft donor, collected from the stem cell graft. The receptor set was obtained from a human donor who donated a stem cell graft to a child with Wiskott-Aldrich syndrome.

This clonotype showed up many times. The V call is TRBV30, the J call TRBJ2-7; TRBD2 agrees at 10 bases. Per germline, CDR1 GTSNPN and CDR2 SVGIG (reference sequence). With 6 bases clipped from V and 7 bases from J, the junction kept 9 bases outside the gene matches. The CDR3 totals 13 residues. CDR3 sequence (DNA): TGTGCCTGCAAACTAGCGGGGTTGGCGGAGCAGTACTTC. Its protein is CACKLAGLAEQYF.

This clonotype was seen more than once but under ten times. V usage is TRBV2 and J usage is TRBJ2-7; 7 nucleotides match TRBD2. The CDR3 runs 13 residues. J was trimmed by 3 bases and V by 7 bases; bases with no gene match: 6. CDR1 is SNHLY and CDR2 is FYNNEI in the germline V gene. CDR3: CASMFQRGYEQYF. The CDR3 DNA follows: TGTGCCAGCATGTTCCAGCGGGGCTACGAGCAGTACTTC.

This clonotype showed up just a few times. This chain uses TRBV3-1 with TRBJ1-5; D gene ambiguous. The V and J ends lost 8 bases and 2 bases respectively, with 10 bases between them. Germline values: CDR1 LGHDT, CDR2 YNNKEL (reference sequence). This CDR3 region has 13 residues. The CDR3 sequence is CASGNTGNQPQHF. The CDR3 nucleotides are TGTGCCAGCGGGAACACGGGCAATCAGCCCCAGCATTTT.

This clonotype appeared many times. CDR3 sequence (DNA): TGTGCGGTGACCAGGGCCCTCGGCTATGGCTACACCTTC. Its protein is CAVTRALGYGYTF. V usage is TRBV6-5 and J usage is TRBJ1-2; tentatively, D is TRBD1 (5 bases). The length of the CDR3 is 13 residues. The germline V gene has CDR1 MNHEY and CDR2 SVGAGI.

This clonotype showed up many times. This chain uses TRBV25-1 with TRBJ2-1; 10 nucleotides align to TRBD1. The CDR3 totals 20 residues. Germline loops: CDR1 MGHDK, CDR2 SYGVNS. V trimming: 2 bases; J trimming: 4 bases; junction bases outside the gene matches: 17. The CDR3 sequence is CASSEMIGLGGTGAYNEQFF. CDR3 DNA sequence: TGTGCCAGCAGTGAAATGATTGGTTTAGGCGGGACAGGGGCGTACAATGAGCAGTTCTTC.

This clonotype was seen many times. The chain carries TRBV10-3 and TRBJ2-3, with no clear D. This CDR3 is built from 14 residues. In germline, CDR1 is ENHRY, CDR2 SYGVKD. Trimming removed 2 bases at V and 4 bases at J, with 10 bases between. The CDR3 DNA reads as TGTGCCATCAGTGAGCTCAGACAATCAGATACGCAGTATTTT. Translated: CAISELRQSDTQYF.

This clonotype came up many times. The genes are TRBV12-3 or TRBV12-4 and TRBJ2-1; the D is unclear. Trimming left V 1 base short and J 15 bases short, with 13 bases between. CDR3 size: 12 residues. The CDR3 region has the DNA TGTGCCAGCAGTTTAGGGACCTTAGGGCTGTTCTTC. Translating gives CASSLGTLGLFF.

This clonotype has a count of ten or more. The CDR3 nucleotides are TGTGCCAGCAGCTCAGACATAGACCCGGGACAGAGGGCGTATTTT. Its translation is CASSSDIDPGQRAYF. V and J are TRBV7-6 and TRBJ2-3; 7 nucleotides align to TRBD1. CDR3 length equals 15 residues. Germline CDR1 is SGHVS and CDR2 is FNYEAQ. V dropped 4 bases and J dropped 14; count of bases not matched to a gene: 18.